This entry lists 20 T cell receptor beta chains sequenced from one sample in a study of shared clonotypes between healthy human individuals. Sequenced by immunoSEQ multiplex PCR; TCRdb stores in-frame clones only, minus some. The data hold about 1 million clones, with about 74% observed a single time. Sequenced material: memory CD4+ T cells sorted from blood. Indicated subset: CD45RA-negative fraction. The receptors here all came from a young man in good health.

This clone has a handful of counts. The CDR3 sequence is CASGIQAGFGGYTF. CDR3 nucleotide sequence: TGTGCCAGCGGCATCCAGGCCGGTTTTGGCGGCTACACCTTC. This chain links TRBV7-9 with TRBJ1-2; D not resolved. Germline values: CDR1 SEHNR, CDR2 FQNEAQ (reference sequence). The length of the CDR3 is 14 residues. V was pared by 8 bases and J by 8 bases, with 21 bases between.

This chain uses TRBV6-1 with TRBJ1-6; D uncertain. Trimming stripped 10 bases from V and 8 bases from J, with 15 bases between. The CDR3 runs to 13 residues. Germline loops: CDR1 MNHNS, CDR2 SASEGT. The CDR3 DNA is TGTGCCACCCAGCGGCAGGTGGATTCACCCCTCCACTTT. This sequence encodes CATQRQVDSPLHF.

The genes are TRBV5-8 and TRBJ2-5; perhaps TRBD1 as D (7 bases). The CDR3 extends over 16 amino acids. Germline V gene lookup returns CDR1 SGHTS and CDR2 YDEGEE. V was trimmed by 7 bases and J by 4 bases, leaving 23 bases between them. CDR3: CASSAGKTGLGETQYF. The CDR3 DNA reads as TGTGCCAGCTCCGCGGGGAAGACAGGGCTAGGAGAGACCCAGTACTTC.

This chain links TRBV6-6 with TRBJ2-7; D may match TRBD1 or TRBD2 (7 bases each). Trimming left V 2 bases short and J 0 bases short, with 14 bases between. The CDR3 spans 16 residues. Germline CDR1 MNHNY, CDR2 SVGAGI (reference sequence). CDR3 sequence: CASSYGGGGYSYEQYF. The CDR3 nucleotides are TGTGCCAGCAGTTACGGGGGAGGGGGCTACTCCTACGAGCAGTACTTC.

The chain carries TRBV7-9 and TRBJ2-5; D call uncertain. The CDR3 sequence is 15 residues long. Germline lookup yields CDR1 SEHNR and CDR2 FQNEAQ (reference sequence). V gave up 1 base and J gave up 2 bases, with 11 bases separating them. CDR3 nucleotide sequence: TGTGCCAGCAGCTTAGAGGGTTCGATGCAAGAGACCCAGTACTTC. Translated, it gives CASSLEGSMQETQYF. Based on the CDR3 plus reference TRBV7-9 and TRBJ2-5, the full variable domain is DTGVSQNPRHKITKRGQNVTFRCDPISEHNRLYWYRQTLGQGPEFLTYFQNEAQLEKSRLLSDRFSAERPKGSFSTLEIQRTEQGDSAMYLCASSLEGSMQETQYFGPGTRLLVL.

The CDR3 sequence: CASSYSTGQETQYF. In DNA form, the CDR3 reads TGTGCCAGCAGTTACTCCACAGGGCAAGAGACCCAGTACTTC. The chain links TRBV6-6 to TRBJ2-5; D is possibly TRBD1 (6 bases). The CDR3 is 14 residues long. The V end lost 0 bases, the J end lost 2 bases, and 7 bases lay between the germline ends. Germline CDR1 is MNHNY and CDR2 is SVGAGI (reference sequence).

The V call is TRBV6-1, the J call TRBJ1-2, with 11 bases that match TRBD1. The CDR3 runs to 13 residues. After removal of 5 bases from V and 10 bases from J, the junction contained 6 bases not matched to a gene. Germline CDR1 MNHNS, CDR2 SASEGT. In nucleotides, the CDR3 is TGTGCCAGCAGTTTAGGACAGGGGGCCGACTACACCTTC. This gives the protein CASSLGQGADYTF.

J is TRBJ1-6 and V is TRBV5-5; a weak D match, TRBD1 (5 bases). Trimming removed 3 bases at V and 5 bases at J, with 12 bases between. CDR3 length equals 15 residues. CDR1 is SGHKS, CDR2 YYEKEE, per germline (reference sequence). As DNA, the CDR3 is TGTGCCAGCAGCTGGGCGGGACTCGATAATTCACCCCTCCACTTT. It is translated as CASSWAGLDNSPLHF.

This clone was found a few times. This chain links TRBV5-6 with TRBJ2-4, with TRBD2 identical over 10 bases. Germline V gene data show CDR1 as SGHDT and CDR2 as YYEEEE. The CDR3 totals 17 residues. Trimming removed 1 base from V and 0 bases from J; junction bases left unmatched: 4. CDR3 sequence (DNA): TGTGCCAGCAGCTTGACTAGCGGGACCCTAGCCAAAAACATTCAGTACTTC. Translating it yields CASSLTSGTLAKNIQYF.

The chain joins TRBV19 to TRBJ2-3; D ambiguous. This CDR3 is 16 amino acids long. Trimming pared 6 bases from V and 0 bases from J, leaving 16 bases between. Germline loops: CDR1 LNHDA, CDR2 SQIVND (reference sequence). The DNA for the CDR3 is TGTGCCAGTAGCCTTTCCTACGCTCCAAGCACAGATACGCAGTATTTT. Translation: CASSLSYAPSTDTQYF.

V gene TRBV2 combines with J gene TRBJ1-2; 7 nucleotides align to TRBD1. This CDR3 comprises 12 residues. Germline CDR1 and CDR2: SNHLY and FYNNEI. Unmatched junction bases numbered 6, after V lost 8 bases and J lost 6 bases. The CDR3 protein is CASHRGWDGYTF. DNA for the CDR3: TGTGCCAGCCACAGGGGTTGGGATGGCTACACCTTC. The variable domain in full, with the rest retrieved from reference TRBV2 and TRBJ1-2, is EPEVTQTPSHQVTQMGQEVILRCVPISNHLYFYWYRQILGQKVEFLVSFYNNEISEKSEIFDDQFSVERPDGSNFTLKIRSTKLEDSAMYFCASHRGWDGYTFGSGTRLTVV.

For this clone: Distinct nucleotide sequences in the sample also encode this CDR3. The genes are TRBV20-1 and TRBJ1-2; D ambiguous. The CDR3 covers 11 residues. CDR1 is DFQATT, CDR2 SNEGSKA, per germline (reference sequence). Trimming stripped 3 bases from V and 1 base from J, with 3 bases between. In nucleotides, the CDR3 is TGCAGTGCTAGGGATAACTATGGCTACACCTTC. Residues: CSARDNYGYTF.

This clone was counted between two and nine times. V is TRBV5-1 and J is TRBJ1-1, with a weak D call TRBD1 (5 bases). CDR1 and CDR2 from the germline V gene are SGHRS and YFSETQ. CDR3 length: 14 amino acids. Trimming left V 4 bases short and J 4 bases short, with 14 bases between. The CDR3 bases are TGCGCCAGCAGCCCCGGAGGGGTGGGCACTGAAGCTTTCTTT. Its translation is CASSPGGVGTEAFF.

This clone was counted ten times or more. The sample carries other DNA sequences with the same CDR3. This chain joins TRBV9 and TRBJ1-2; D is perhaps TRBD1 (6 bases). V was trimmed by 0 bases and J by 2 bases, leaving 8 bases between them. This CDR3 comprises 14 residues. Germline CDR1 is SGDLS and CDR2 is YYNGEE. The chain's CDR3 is CASSVGQGNYGYTF. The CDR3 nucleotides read TGTGCCAGCAGCGTAGGTCAGGGGAACTATGGCTACACCTTC.

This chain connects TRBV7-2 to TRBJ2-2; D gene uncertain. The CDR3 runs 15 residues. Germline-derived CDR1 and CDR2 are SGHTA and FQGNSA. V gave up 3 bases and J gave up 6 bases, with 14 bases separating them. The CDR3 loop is CASSFLGGSAGELFF. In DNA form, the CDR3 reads TGTGCCAGCAGCTTTCTCGGTGGGTCGGCCGGGGAGCTGTTTTTT.

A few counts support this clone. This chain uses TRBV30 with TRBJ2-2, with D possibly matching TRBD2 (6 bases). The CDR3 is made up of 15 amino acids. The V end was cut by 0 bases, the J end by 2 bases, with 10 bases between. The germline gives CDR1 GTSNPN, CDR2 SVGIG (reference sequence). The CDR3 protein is CAWSVRGYNTGELFF. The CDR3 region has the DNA TGTGCCTGGAGTGTACGGGGGTACAACACCGGGGAGCTGTTTTTT. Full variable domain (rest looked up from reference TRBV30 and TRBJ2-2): SQTIHQWPATLVQPVGSPLSLECTVEGTSNPNLYWYRQAAGRGLQLLFYSVGIGQISSEVPQNLSASRPQDRQFILSSKKLLLSDSGFYLCAWSVRGYNTGELFFGEGSRLTVL.

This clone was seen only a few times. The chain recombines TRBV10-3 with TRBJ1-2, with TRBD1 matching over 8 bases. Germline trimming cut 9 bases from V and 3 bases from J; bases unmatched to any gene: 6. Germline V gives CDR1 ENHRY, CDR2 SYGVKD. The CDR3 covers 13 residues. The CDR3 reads CAISDREDYGYTF. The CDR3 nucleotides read TGTGCCATATCGGACAGGGAAGACTATGGCTACACCTTC.

The CDR3 bases are TGTGCCAGCAGTTTATCGCCAGTCGGGGGCTCTGGAAACACCATATATTTT. The encoded protein is CASSLSPVGGSGNTIYF. This chain uses TRBV27 with TRBJ1-3; D might be TRBD1 (5 bases). Germline V gene data show CDR1 as MNHEY and CDR2 as SMNVEV (reference sequence). This CDR3 has 17 amino acids. Between the trimmed V and J ends, which lost 0 bases and 0 bases, there was a span of 12 bases.

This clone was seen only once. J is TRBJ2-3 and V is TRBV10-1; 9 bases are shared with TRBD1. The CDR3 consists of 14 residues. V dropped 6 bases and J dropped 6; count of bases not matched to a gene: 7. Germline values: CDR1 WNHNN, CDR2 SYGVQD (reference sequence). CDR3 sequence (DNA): TGCGCCAGCAGAAAGGGACAGGGTGCGGATACGCAGTATTTT. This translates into CASRKGQGADTQYF.

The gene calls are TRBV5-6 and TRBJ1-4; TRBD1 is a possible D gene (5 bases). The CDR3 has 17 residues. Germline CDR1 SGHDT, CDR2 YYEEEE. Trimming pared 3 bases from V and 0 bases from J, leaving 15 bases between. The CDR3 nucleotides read TGTGCCAGCAGCTCCTACCGGGACGCCTCAACTAATGAAAAACTGTTTTTT. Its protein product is CASSSYRDASTNEKLFF. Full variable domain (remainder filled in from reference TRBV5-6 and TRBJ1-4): DAGVTQSPTHLIKTRGQQVTLRCSPKSGHDTVSWYQQALGQGPQFIFQYYEEEERQRGNFPDRFSGHQFPNYSSELNVNALLLGDSALYLCASSSYRDASTNEKLFFGSGTQLSVL.